This is a list of T cell receptor beta chains from one sample in a study of blood T cell repertoires in COVID-19. Measured with immunoSEQ multiplex PCR; TCRdb has only the in-frame clones, and not every one. The repertoire holds approximately 400,000 clones, with 88% as singletons. Sequenced sample: PBMCs or T cells enriched from blood (not recorded which). These receptors all come from a woman younger than 35 who had recovered from COVID-19. CDR3s include the opening cysteine and the closing phenylalanine or tryptophan. Fields, in order: CDR3 length, V gene, CDR3 protein.

16	TRBV7-8	CASSLGQGRTTYEQYF
13	TRBV29-1	CSVGDSLWGGYTF
14	TRBV12-5	CASGLGTSSYGYTF
13	TRBV6-5	CASSSTGRETQYF
17	TRBV7-6	CASSLGGLEVVGNEQFF
16	TRBV5-4	CASSSRGTALNTEAFF
15	TRBV28	CASSMGQGPHYEQYF
15	TRBV4-3	CASSRRGDRPYEQYF
13	TRBV6-5	CASSYVGGTEAFF
13	TRBV4-1	CASSQGANTEAFF
21	TRBV7-2	CASSLAPGLAGGPGETDTQYF
12	TRBV30	CAWSTTGYEQYF
15	TRBV5-1	CASSLIKKQGADYTF
12	TRBV10-3	CAIGGSPYEQYF
13	TRBV27	CASSGTGVEKLFF
14	TRBV5-6	CASTPGHRSSPLHF
13	TRBV29-1	CSVNRETRNEQFF
16	TRBV2	CASSDSSGGARETQYF
13	TRBV10-1	CASSDSGGDTQYF
16	TRBV5-6	CASSLEPRGNNSPLHF
13	TRBV7-9	CASSLWTGNGYTF
19	TRBV28	CASSLRGPRTSGDSGELFF
13	TRBV30	CASNRERDNGYTF
15	TRBV5-1	CASSLGKGVDNEQFF
13	TRBV2	CASSALGGDTQYF
12	TRBV6-2/TRBV6-3	CASSYSSYGYTF
15	TRBV19	CASSMGRGGRQTQYF
16	TRBV7-8	CASSPPFGGVGETQYF
17	TRBV4-1	CASSQDPERGAYNEQFF
12	TRBV29-1	CSVVEGPNEQFF
15	TRBV3-1/TRBV3-2	CASSRSDSINEKLFF
17	TRBV3-1/TRBV3-2	CASGWPPDRVLRNTQYF
16	TRBV30	CAWSPRWAGANTEAFF
16	TRBV30	CAWSGAETGANTEAFF
15	TRBV7-9	CASSLGQGADTEAFF
13	TRBV5-1	CASSGRLRDTQYF
14	TRBV3-1/TRBV3-2	CATDSGTSFETQYF
13	TRBV12-3/TRBV12-4	CASSFQGFGEQFF
15	TRBV12-5	CASDDGAGGTYEQYF
14	TRBV6-5	CASSYLTGSGELFF
14	TRBV5-1	CASSPGDYQETQYF
13	TRBV6-1	CASSESIVAGVYF
13	TRBV5-6	CASSLGTEETQYF
15	TRBV11-2	CASSLGWDRGDTQYF